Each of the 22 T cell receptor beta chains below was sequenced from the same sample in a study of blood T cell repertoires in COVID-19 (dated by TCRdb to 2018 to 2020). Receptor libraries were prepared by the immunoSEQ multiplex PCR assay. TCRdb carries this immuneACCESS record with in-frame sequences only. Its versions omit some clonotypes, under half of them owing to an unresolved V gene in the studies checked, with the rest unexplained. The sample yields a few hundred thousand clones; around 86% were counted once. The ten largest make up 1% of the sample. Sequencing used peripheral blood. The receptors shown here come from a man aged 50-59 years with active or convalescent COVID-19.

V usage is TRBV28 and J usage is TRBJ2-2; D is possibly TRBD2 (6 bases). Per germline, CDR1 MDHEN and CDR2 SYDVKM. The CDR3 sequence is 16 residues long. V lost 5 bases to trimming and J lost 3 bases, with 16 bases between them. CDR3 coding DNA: TGTGCCAGCAGTGAGGCGGGACTCCGAGACACCGGGGAGCTGTTTTTT. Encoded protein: CASSEAGLRDTGELFF.

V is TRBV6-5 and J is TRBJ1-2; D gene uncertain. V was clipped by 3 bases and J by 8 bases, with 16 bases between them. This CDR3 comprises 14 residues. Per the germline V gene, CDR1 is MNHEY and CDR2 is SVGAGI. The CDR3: CASSYEVNPRGYTF. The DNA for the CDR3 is TGTGCCAGCAGTTATGAGGTGAATCCCCGGGGCTACACCTTC.

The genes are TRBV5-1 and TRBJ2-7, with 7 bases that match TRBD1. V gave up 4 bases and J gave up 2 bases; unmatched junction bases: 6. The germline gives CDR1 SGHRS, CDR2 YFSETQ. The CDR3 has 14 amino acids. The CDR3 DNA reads TGCGCCAGCAGCCGGACGACAGGGACCTACGAGCAGTACTTC. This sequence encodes CASSRTTGTYEQYF.

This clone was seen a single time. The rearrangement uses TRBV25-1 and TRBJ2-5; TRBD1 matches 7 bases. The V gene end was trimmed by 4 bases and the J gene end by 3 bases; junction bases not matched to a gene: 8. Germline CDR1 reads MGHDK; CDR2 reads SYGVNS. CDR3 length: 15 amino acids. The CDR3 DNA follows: TGTGCCAGCAGTGTCCTAAGGGGGCAGGAAGAGACCCAGTACTTC. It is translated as CASSVLRGQEETQYF.

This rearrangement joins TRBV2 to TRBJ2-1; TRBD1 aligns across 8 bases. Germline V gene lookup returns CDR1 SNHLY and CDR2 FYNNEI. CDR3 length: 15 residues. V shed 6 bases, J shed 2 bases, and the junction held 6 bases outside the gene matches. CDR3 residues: CASRETGGAYNEQFF. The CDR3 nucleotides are TGTGCCAGCAGGGAAACAGGGGGTGCCTACAATGAGCAGTTCTTC.

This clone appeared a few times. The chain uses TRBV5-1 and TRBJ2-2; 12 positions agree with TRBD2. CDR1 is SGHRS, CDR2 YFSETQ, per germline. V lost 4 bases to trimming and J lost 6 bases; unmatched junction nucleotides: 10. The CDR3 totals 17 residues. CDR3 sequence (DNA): TGCGCCAGCAGCCTGGGGCTAGCGGGAGGGCCCTCCGGGGAGCTGTTTTTT. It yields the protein CASSLGLAGGPSGELFF.

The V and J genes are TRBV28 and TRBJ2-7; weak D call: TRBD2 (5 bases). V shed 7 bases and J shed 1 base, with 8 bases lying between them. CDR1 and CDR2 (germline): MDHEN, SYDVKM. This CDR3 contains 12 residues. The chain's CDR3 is CASKRRSYEQYF. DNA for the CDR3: TGTGCCAGCAAGCGGCGTTCCTACGAGCAGTACTTC. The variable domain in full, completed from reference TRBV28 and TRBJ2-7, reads DVKVTQSSRYLVKRTGEKVFLECVQDMDHENMFWYRQDPGLGLRLIYFSYDVKMKEKGDIPEGYSVSREKKERFSLILESASTNQTSMYLCASKRRSYEQYFGPGTRLTVT.

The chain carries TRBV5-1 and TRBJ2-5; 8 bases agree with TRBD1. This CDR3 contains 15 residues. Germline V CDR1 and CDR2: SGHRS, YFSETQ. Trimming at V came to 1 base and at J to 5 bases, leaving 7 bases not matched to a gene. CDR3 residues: CASSLLQGAGETQYF. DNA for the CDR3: TGCGCCAGCAGCTTGCTTCAGGGGGCCGGGGAGACCCAGTACTTC.

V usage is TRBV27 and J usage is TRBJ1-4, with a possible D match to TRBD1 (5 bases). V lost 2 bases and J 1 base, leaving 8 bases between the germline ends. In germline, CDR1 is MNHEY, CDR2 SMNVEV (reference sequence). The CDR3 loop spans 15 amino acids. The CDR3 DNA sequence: TGTGCCAGCAGTTTAATAAGGGGAACTAATGAAAAACTGTTTTTT. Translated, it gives CASSLIRGTNEKLFF.

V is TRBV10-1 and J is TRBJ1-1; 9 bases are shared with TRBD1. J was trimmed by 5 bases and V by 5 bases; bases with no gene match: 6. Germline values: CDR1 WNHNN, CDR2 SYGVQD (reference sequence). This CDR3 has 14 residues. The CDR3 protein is CASSSTGGKTEAFF. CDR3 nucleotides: TGCGCCAGCAGTTCGACAGGGGGGAAAACTGAAGCTTTCTTT.

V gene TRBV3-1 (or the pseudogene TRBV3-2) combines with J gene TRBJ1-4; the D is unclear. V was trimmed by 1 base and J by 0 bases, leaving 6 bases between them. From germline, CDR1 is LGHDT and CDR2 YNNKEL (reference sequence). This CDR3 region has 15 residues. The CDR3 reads CASSQVQSTNEKLFF. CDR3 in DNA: TGTGCCAGCAGCCAAGTCCAGTCAACTAATGAAAAACTGTTTTTT.

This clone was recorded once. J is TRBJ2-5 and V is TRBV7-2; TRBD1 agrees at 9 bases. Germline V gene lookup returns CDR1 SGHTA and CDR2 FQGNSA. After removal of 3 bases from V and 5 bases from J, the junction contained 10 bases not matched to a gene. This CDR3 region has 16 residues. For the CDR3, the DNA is TGTGCCAGCAGCTTCAAGACCGGGACAGGGATGGAGACCCAGTACTTC. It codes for CASSFKTGTGMETQYF.

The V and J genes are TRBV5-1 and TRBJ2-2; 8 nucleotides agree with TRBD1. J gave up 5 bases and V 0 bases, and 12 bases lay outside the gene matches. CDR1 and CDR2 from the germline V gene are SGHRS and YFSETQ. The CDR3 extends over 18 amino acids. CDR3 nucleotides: TGCGCCAGCAGCTTGGGGACAGGGTTGAGCGATTGGACCGGGGAGCTGTTTTTT. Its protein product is CASSLGTGLSDWTGELFF.

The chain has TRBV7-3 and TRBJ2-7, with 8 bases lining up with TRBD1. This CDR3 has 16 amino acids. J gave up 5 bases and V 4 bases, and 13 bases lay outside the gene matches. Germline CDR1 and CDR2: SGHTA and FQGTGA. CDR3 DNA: TGTGCCAGCAGCTCTAGCAGGACAGGGAGGCTACACGAGCAGTACTTC. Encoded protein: CASSSSRTGRLHEQYF.

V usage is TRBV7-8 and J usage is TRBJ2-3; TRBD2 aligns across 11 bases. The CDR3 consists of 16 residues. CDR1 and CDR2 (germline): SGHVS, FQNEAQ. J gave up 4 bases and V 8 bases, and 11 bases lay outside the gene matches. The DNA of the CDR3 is TGTGCCAGCGGCCAACTAGCGGGAGTTGGGGCAGATACGCAGTATTTT. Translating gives CASGQLAGVGADTQYF. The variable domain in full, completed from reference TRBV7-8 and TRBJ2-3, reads GAGVSQSPRYKVAKRGQDVALRCDPISGHVSLFWYQQALGQGPEFLTYFQNEAQLDKSGLPSDRFFAERPEGSVSTLKIQRTQQEDSAVYLCASGQLAGVGADTQYFGPGTRLTVL.

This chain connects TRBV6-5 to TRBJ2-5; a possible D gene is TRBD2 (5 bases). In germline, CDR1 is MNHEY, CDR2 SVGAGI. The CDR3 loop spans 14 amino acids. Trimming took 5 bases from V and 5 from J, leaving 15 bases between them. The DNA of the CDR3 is TGTGCCAGCAGTAATCTGGGTCGGAGGGAGACCCAGTACTTC. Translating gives CASSNLGRRETQYF.

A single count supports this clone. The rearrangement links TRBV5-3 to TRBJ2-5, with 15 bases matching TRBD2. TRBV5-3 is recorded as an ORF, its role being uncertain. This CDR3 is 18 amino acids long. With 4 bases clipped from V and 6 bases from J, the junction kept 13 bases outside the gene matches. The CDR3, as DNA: TGTGCCAGAAGCATACCATCGGGACTAGCGGGGGGCGTAAAGACCCAGTACTTC. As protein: CARSIPSGLAGGVKTQYF.

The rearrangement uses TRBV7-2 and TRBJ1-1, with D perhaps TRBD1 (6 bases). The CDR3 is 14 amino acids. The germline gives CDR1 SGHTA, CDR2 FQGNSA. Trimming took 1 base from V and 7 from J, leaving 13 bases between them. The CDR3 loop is CASSLDPWGREAFF. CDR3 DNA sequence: TGTGCCAGCAGCTTAGACCCGTGGGGGCGTGAAGCTTTCTTT.

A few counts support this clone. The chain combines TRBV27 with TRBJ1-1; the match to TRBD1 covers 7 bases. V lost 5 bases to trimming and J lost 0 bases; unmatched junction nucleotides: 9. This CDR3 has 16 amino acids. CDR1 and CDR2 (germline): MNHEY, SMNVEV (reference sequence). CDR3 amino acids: CASSKPTGRMNTEAFF. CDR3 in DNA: TGTGCCAGCAGTAAACCGACAGGGAGAATGAACACTGAAGCTTTCTTT.

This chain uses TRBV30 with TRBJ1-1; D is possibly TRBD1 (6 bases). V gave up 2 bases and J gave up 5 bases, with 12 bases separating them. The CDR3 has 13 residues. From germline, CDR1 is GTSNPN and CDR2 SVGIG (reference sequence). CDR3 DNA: TGTGCCTGGAGTAAAGGAAGGGGGACTGAAGCTTTCTTT. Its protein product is CAWSKGRGTEAFF. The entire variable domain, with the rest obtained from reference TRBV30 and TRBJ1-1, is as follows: SQTIHQWPATLVQPVGSPLSLECTVEGTSNPNLYWYRQAAGRGLQLLFYSVGIGQISSEVPQNLSASRPQDRQFILSSKKLLLSDSGFYLCAWSKGRGTEAFFGQGTRLTVV.

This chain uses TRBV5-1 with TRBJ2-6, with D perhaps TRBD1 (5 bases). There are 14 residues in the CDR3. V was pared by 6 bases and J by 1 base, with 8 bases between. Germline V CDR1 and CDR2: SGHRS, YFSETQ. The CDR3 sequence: CASKGVSGANVLTF. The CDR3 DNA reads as TGCGCCAGCAAAGGGGTATCTGGGGCCAACGTCCTGACTTTC.

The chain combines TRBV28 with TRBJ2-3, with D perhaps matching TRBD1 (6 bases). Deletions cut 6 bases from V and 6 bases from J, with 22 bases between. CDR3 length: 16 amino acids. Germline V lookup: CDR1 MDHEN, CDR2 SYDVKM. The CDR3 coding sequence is TGTGCCAGCAGCCCTACTTACAGGGATATTTGGGATACGCAGTATTTT. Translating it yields CASSPTYRDIWDTQYF. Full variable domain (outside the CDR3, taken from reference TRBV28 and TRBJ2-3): DVKVTQSSRYLVKRTGEKVFLECVQDMDHENMFWYRQDPGLGLRLIYFSYDVKMKEKGDIPEGYSVSREKKERFSLILESASTNQTSMYLCASSPTYRDIWDTQYFGPGTRLTVL.